This T cell receptor beta chain was captured in a study of blood T cell repertoires in COVID-19. Trimming left V 3 bases short and J 5 bases short, with 7 bases between. Per the germline V gene, CDR1 is SNHLY and CDR2 is FYNNEI. The CDR3 consists of 12 residues. This table comes from immunoSEQ multiplex PCR, and its TCRdb copy is limited to in-frame clones, with some not included. The sample carries roughly 240,000 clones, approximately 89% recorded once. This clone was counted a few times. The source is a woman aged 55-69 years who had recovered from COVID-19. The sequenced sample consisted of peripheral blood. The V and J genes are TRBV2 and TRBJ1-2; D perhaps matches TRBD1 (5 bases). CDR3 in amino acids: CASSEGPYGYTF. CDR3 DNA sequence: TGTGCCAGCAGTGAGGGGCCGTATGGCTACACCTTC.